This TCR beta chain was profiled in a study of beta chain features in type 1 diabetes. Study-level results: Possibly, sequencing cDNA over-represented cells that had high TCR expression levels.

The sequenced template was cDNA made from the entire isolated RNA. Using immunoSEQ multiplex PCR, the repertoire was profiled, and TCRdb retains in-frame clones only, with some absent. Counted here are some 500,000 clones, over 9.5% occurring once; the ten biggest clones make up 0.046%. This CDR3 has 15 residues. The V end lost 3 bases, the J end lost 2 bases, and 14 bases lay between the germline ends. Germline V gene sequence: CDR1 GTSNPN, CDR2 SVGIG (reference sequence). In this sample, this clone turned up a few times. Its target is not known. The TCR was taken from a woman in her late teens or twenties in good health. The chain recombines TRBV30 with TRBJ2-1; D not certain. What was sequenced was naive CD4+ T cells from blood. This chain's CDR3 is CAWRVRRAAYNEQFF. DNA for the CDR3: TGTGCCTGGAGGGTCCGACGGGCGGCCTACAATGAGCAGTTCTTC.